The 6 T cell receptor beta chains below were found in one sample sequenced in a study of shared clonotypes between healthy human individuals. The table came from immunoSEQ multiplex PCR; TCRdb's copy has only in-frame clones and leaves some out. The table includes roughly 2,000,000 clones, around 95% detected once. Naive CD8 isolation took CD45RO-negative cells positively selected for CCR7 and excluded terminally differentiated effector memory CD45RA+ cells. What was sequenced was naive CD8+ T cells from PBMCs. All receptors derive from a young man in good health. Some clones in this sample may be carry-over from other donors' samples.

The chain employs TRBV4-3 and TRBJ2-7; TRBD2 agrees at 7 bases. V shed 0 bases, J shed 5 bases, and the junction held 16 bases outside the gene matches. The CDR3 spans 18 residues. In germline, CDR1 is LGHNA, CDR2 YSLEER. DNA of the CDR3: TGCGCCAGCAGCCAAGAGTCTGCTATGGGGGAGGGCTTGCACGAGCAGTACTTC. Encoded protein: CASSQESAMGEGLHEQYF.

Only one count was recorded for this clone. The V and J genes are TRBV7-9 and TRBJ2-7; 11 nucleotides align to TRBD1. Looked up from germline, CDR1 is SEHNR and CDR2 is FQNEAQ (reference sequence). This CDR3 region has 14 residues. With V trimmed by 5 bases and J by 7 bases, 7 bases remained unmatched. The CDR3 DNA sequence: TGTGCCAGCAGCGGATGGGACAGGGGGGAAGAGCAGTACTTC. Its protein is CASSGWDRGEEQYF.

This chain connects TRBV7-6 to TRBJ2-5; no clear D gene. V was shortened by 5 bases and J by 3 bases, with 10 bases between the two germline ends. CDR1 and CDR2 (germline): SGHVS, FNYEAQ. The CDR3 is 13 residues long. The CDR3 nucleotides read TGTGCCAGCAGCCCCCGGATAGAAGAGACCCAGTACTTC. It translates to CASSPRIEETQYF.

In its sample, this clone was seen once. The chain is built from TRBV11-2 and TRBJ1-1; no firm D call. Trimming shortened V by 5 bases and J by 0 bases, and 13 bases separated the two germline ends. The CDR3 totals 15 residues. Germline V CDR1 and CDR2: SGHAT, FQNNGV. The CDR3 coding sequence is TGTGCCAGCAGCGTAAGGCACTCCCTGAACACTGAAGCTTTCTTT. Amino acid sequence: CASSVRHSLNTEAFF.

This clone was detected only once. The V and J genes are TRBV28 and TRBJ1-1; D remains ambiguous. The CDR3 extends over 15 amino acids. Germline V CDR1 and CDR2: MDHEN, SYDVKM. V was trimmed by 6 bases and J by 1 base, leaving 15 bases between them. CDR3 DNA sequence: TGTGCCAGCAGCGTACCCCTTTCAGGGAACACTGAAGCTTTCTTT. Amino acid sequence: CASSVPLSGNTEAFF. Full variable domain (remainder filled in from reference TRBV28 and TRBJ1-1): DVKVTQSSRYLVKRTGEKVFLECVQDMDHENMFWYRQDPGLGLRLIYFSYDVKMKEKGDIPEGYSVSREKKERFSLILESASTNQTSMYLCASSVPLSGNTEAFFGQGTRLTVV.

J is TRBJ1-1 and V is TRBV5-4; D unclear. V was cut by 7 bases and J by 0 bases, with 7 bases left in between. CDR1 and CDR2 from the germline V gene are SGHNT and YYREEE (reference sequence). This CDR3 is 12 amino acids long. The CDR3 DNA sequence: TGTGCCAGCCGCGGGATGAACACTGAAGCTTTCTTT. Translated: CASRGMNTEAFF.